The 6 T cell receptor beta chains reported below all come from one sample, sequenced in a study of read filtering for tumor transcriptome and immune sequencing. Molecular barcoded adaptors covering alpha/delta and beta/gamma chains were used on around 370 ng RNA. TCRdb analysed the reads with MiXCR anew, one entry per CDR3 protein. The sample yields tens of thousands of distinct CDR3 sequences, roughly 13% seen once. Sequencing was performed on a population of CD138-negative cells sorted from bone marrow. These receptors all stem from a donor at least 40 years old with multiple myeloma.

This rearrangement joins TRBV29-1 to TRBJ2-7, with D uncertain. The V gene lost 4 bases and the J gene lost 4 bases, with 8 bases spanning the gap. This CDR3 contains 11 residues. Germline CDR1 is SQVTM and CDR2 is ANQGSEA. CDR3 sequence: CSVAKGYEQYF. CDR3 sequence (DNA): TGCAGCGTTGCCAAGGGATACGAGCAGTACTTC.

This clonotype appeared many times. The V gene is TRBV11-2, the J gene TRBJ2-5, with D unresolved. V lost 2 bases, J lost 9 bases, and 13 bases lay in between. This CDR3 has 13 residues. Germline CDR1 SGHAT, CDR2 FQNNGV. The CDR3 loop is CASSLSLSPSQYF. The DNA of the CDR3 is TGTGCCAGCAGCTTATCCCTATCGCCCTCCCAGTACTTC.

For this clonotype: At one of its ends the junction is not consistent with the germline gene, which may arise from a read error. The chain carries TRBV5-1 and TRBJ2-1; D may be TRBD2 (5 bases). Germline CDR1 is SGHRS and CDR2 is YFSETQ. CDR3 length: 15 residues. The CDR3 nucleotides read TGCGCCAGCCGCGCCAGCGGCGGCTCCCACAATGAGCAGTTCTTC. This translates into CASRASGGSHNEQFF.

In this sample, this clonotype turned up many times. The chain recombines TRBV28 with TRBJ2-7, with TRBD1 matching 7 bases. The germline CDR1 and CDR2 sequences are MDHEN and SYDVKM. CDR3 size: 18 residues. With 3 bases clipped from V and 1 base from J, the junction kept 15 bases outside the gene matches. The CDR3 region has the DNA TGTGCCAGCAGTTTCGGGCAGGGGGTGAACATCTTTTCCTACGAGCAGTACTTC. This encodes CASSFGQGVNIFSYEQYF.

This chain connects TRBV19 to TRBJ2-1, with 11 bases fitting TRBD2. Germline CDR1 reads LNHDA; CDR2 reads SQIVND (reference sequence). The CDR3 has 17 amino acids. V lost 6 bases to trimming and J lost 9 bases; unmatched junction nucleotides: 16. Here the CDR3 reads CASRKRLAGTLKGEQFF. The CDR3 coding sequence is TGTGCCAGTAGAAAGAGACTAGCGGGAACCCTTAAGGGTGAGCAGTTCTTC.

By share, this clonotype ranks as medium-sized. The rearrangement links TRBV11-3 to TRBJ2-1; TRBD2 is a possible D gene (5 bases). The CDR3 contains 15 residues. The V and J ends lost 1 base and 0 bases respectively, with 7 bases between them. Germline V gene data show CDR1 as SGHNT and CDR2 as YENEEA. The CDR3 DNA reads as TGTGCCAGCAGCTTAGCGGGATCCTCCTACAATGAGCAGTTCTTC. Its translation: CASSLAGSSYNEQFF.